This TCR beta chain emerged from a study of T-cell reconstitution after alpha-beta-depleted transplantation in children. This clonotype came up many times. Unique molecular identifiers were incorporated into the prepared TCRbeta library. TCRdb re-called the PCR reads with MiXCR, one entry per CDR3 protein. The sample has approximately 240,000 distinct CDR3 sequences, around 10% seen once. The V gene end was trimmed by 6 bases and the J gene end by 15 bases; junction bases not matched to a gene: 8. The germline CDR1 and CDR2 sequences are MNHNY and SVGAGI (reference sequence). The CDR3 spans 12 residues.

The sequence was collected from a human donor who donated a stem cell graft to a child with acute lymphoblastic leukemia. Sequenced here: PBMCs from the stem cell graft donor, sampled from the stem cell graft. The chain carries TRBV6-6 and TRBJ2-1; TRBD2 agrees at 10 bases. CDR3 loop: CASSTGTSVAFF. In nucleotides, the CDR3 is TGTGCCAGCAGCACCGGGACTAGCGTAGCGTTCTTC.